The 21 T cell receptor beta chains given below trace back to one sample, sequenced in a study of cytomegalovirus exposure and HLA in healthy donors. Assay: immunoSEQ multiplex PCR; the TCRdb copy retains only in-frame clones and omits some. The repertoire holds about 280,000 clones, 65% to 90% seen once, with roughly 0.99% in the top ten. The sample taken for sequencing was PBMCs. The receptor set was obtained from a woman younger than 35 in good health and CMV-seronegative.

This clone has more than one count but fewer than ten. The CDR3 DNA reads as TGTGCCAGCAGCTTGACACCCACCGGGGAGCTGTTTTTT. This codes for CASSLTPTGELFF. The V call is TRBV5-4, the J call TRBJ2-2, with no clear D. The ends were cut back, 1 base at V and 4 bases at J, with 5 bases in the middle. Looked up from germline, CDR1 is SGHNT and CDR2 is YYREEE (reference sequence). This CDR3 comprises 13 residues.

V gene TRBV30 combines with J gene TRBJ2-3; no clear D. V lost 5 bases, J lost 4 bases, and 13 bases lay in between. Per the germline V gene, CDR1 is GTSNPN and CDR2 is SVGIG (reference sequence). This CDR3 contains 13 residues. CDR3: CAWGLAGSDTQYF. CDR3 nucleotides: TGTGCCTGGGGGTTGGCAGGTTCAGATACGCAGTATTTT. Filled out from reference TRBV30 and TRBJ2-3, the complete variable domain reads SQTIHQWPATLVQPVGSPLSLECTVEGTSNPNLYWYRQAAGRGLQLLFYSVGIGQISSEVPQNLSASRPQDRQFILSSKKLLLSDSGFYLCAWGLAGSDTQYFGPGTRLTVL.

The V and J genes are TRBV2 and TRBJ2-5, with TRBD2 identical over 7 bases. The CDR3 contains 13 residues. CDR1 and CDR2 (germline): SNHLY, FYNNEI. Trimming took 7 bases from V and 5 from J; bases not matched to a gene: 7. The CDR3, as DNA: TGTGCCAGCACCGGGAGGCGGGAGGAGACCCAGTACTTC. Translating gives CASTGRREETQYF. Based on the CDR3 plus reference TRBV2 and TRBJ2-5, the full variable domain is EPEVTQTPSHQVTQMGQEVILRCVPISNHLYFYWYRQILGQKVEFLVSFYNNEISEKSEIFDDQFSVERPDGSNFTLKIRSTKLEDSAMYFCASTGRREETQYFGPGTRLLVL.

This rearrangement joins TRBV2 to TRBJ1-1; D remains unclear. The CDR3 sequence is 14 residues long. CDR1 and CDR2 (germline): SNHLY, FYNNEI. V lost 7 bases and J 4 bases, leaving 16 bases between the germline ends. The CDR3 loop is CASTYPVEATEAFF. CDR3 bases: TGTGCCAGCACGTACCCGGTGGAGGCCACTGAAGCTTTCTTT.

This clone has just one count. J is TRBJ1-1 and V is TRBV27, with TRBD1 identical over 7 bases. The CDR3 is 14 amino acids. V lost 3 bases and J lost 4; bases outside the gene matches: 5. Germline lookup yields CDR1 MNHEY and CDR2 SMNVEV (reference sequence). CDR3 loop: CASSFDREGTEAFF. CDR3 bases: TGTGCCAGCAGTTTTGACAGGGAAGGCACTGAAGCTTTCTTT.

The J gene is TRBJ2-7, the V gene TRBV28, with 12 bases fitting TRBD1. Germline lookup yields CDR1 MDHEN and CDR2 SYDVKM. With V trimmed by 6 bases and J by 6 bases, 6 bases remained unmatched. CDR3 length equals 14 residues. CDR3: CASRTGTGGGEQYF. CDR3 nucleotide sequence: TGTGCCAGCAGAACCGGGACAGGGGGCGGCGAGCAGTACTTC.

The genes are TRBV9 and TRBJ1-2; weak D call: TRBD1 (5 bases). CDR3 length: 12 amino acids. Germline-derived CDR1 and CDR2 are SGDLS and YYNGEE. Trimming stripped 4 bases from V and 8 bases from J, with 12 bases between. The CDR3 nucleotides read TGTGCCAGCAGCTCCGACGGGGGAGGCTACACCTTC. The encoded protein is CASSSDGGGYTF. Variable domain in full (rest from reference TRBV9 and TRBJ1-2): DSGVTQTPKHLITATGQRVTLRCSPRSGDLSVYWYQQSLDQGLQFLIQYYNGEERAKGNILERFSAQQFPDLHSELNLSSLELGDSALYFCASSSDGGGYTFGSGTRLTVV.

V gene TRBV11-1 combines with J gene TRBJ2-1; the match to TRBD2 covers 13 bases. The CDR3 runs to 18 residues. Trimming removed 2 bases from V and 4 bases from J; junction bases left unmatched: 8. CDR1 is SGHAT and CDR2 is FQDESV in the germline V gene (reference sequence). CDR3 DNA sequence: TGTGCCAGCAGCTTACGACTAGCGGGGGGCTTATCTTACAATGAGCAGTTCTTC. This codes for CASSLRLAGGLSYNEQFF.

This chain joins TRBV7-2 and TRBJ2-7; perhaps TRBD2 as D (6 bases). Between the trimmed V and J ends, which lost 1 base and 3 bases, there was a span of 13 bases. The CDR3 has 15 residues. Germline V gene data show CDR1 as SGHTA and CDR2 as FQGNSA. The CDR3 coding sequence is TGTGCCAGCAGCTTAGGACGGGGGTCAAGCTACGAGCAGTACTTC. Translated, it gives CASSLGRGSSYEQYF.

The V call is TRBV12-5, the J call TRBJ1-2; weak D call: TRBD1 (6 bases). Germline lookup yields CDR1 LGHNT and CDR2 FRNRAP. The CDR3 extends over 13 amino acids. Trimming removed 4 bases from V and 4 bases from J, with 10 bases in between. The chain's CDR3 is CASGYRETYGYTF. CDR3 coding DNA: TGTGCTAGTGGTTACAGGGAAACCTATGGCTACACCTTC.

This chain joins TRBV27 and TRBJ2-1, with TRBD2 matching over 8 bases. Unmatched junction bases numbered 3, after V lost 4 bases and J lost 1 base. CDR1 and CDR2 from the germline V gene are MNHEY and SMNVEV (reference sequence). This CDR3 contains 15 residues. CDR3 residues: CASSSTGGSYNEQFF. DNA for the CDR3: TGTGCCAGCAGTTCGACGGGGGGGTCCTACAATGAGCAGTTCTTC.

The chain uses TRBV2 and TRBJ2-7; D not certain. Germline V gene lookup returns CDR1 SNHLY and CDR2 FYNNEI. There are 11 residues in the CDR3. V lost 7 bases to trimming and J lost 6 bases, with 10 bases between them. The CDR3 is CASTRSAEQYF. CDR3 in DNA: TGTGCCAGCACCAGAAGCGCCGAGCAGTACTTC.

The CDR3 spells CASTEDRHPQQFF. The CDR3 DNA reads TGTGCCAGCACTGAGGACAGACACCCCCAGCAGTTCTTC. The chain employs TRBV28 and TRBJ2-1; the D gene is possibly TRBD1 (6 bases). Germline V lookup: CDR1 MDHEN, CDR2 SYDVKM. V lost 7 bases and J 11 bases, leaving 18 bases between the germline ends. The CDR3 is 13 amino acids.

V is TRBV7-3 and J is TRBJ2-1; TRBD1 might be the D (6 bases). This CDR3 is 12 amino acids long. The germline CDR1 and CDR2 sequences are SGHTA and FQGTGA. V was trimmed by 3 bases and J by 9 bases, leaving 9 bases between them. CDR3 in amino acids: CASSFPRGEQFF. The DNA for the CDR3 is TGTGCCAGCAGCTTCCCCAGGGGTGAGCAGTTCTTC.

This chain connects TRBV14 to TRBJ1-2; possibly TRBD1 for D (6 bases). The CDR3 has 15 residues. Germline CDR1 SGHDN, CDR2 FVKESK. V dropped 4 bases and J dropped 4 bases, with 16 bases sitting between them. CDR3 residues: CASSLTGGQVYGYTF. CDR3 DNA: TGTGCCAGCAGCCTCACCGGGGGGCAGGTCTATGGCTACACCTTC.

The chain combines TRBV7-3 with TRBJ1-6; 8 bases fit TRBD1. The CDR3 runs 16 residues. Trimming removed 4 bases from V and 8 bases from J; junction bases left unmatched: 10. Germline V CDR1 and CDR2: SGHTA, FQGTGA. The CDR3 DNA is TGTGCCAGCAGCTCCGTAGGACAGGGAGCGGATTCACCCCTCCACTTT. Protein sequence: CASSSVGQGADSPLHF.

The V and J genes are TRBV7-2 and TRBJ2-1; 12 bases fit TRBD2. The CDR3 sequence is 15 residues long. V lost 5 bases, J lost 6 bases, and 5 bases stayed unmatched. The V gene's germline CDR1 is SGHTA and CDR2 FQGNSA. The CDR3 nucleotides are TGTGCCAGCAGCCCGACTAGCGGGGGTGGCAATGAGCAGTTCTTC. Its translation is CASSPTSGGGNEQFF.

This clone was picked up one time. CDR3 sequence: CSVEGVSRQGQAGYTF. Here the CDR3 DNA reads TGCAGCGTTGAAGGAGTTTCGAGACAGGGTCAGGCAGGCTACACCTTC. This rearrangement joins TRBV29-1 to TRBJ1-2, with 7 bases that match TRBD1. CDR3 length equals 16 residues. J gave up 8 bases and V 1 base, and 16 bases lay outside the gene matches. Germline V lookup: CDR1 SQVTM, CDR2 ANQGSEA. The full variable domain, completed using reference TRBV29-1 and TRBJ1-2, is SAVISQKPSRDICQRGTSLTIQCQVDSQVTMMFWYRQQPGQSLTLIATANQGSEATYESGFVIDKFPISRPNLTFSTLTVSNMSPEDSSIYLCSVEGVSRQGQAGYTFGSGTRLTVV.

The rearrangement joins TRBV6-5 to TRBJ2-7, with D perhaps TRBD2 (6 bases). This CDR3 spans 14 amino acids. Trimming left V 6 bases short and J 0 bases short, with 12 bases between. CDR1 is MNHEY and CDR2 is SVGAGI in the germline V gene. In nucleotides, the CDR3 is TGTGCCAGCAGCTCCCAGACTAGCTCCTACGAGCAGTACTTC. Its protein product is CASSSQTSSYEQYF.

The CDR3 DNA is TGTGCCAGTAGTATTGAGGGCTCTGGAAACACCATATATTTT. This translates into CASSIEGSGNTIYF. This rearrangement joins TRBV19 to TRBJ1-3; D is ambiguous. This CDR3 is built from 14 residues. Between the trimmed V and J ends, which lost 3 bases and 0 bases, there was a span of 6 bases. In germline, CDR1 is LNHDA, CDR2 SQIVND (reference sequence). Full variable domain (outside the CDR3, taken from reference TRBV19 and TRBJ1-3): DGGITQSPKYLFRKEGQNVTLSCEQNLNHDAMYWYRQDPGQGLRLIYYSQIVNDFQKGDIAEGYSVSREKKESFPLTVTSAQKNPTAFYLCASSIEGSGNTIYFGEGSWLTVV.

The chain uses TRBV30 and TRBJ1-6; D gene uncertain. V lost 3 bases and J lost 10, with 13 bases in between. This CDR3 contains 13 residues. Germline CDR1 and CDR2: GTSNPN and SVGIG (reference sequence). CDR3 nucleotide sequence: TGTGCCTGGAGGGTTCAAGTGAGCTCACCCCTCCACTTT. Its translation is CAWRVQVSSPLHF.